The rows below give T cell receptor beta chains drawn from one sample of a study of T cells after yellow fever vaccination. Each CDR3 protein is one row after TCRdb ran MiXCR on the 5' RACE reads. The sample lists tens of thousands of distinct CDR3 sequences, about 6.6% occurring once. The sample here was CD8+ T cells sorted from PBMCs, taken on the day of the first yellow fever vaccination. The receptors originated from a man aged 18 to 29 who received the YFV17D yellow fever vaccine. CDR3s include the opening cysteine and the closing phenylalanine or tryptophan. The D gene is left open where the match is weak. Clone size is given for some rows only: seen once, a few or many times, or a class if the clone is expanded.

abundance,v_gene,d_gene,j_gene,CDR3aa,CDR3nt
few,TRBV15,.,TRBJ2-3,CATSSPAASTDTQYF,TGTGCCACCAGTAGCCCGGCGGCTAGCACAGATACGCAGTATTTT
.,TRBV12-3/TRBV12-4,.,TRBJ1-1,CASSWTFDTEAFF,TGTGCCAGCAGTTGGACATTCGACACTGAAGCTTTCTTT
.,TRBV4-3,.,TRBJ2-6,CASSQEDYSGANVLTF,TGCGCCAGCAGCCAAGAAGATTACTCTGGGGCCAACGTCCTGACTTTC
.,TRBV9,TRBD2,TRBJ2-6,CASSVVRAGGPGANVLTF,TGTGCCAGCAGCGTAGTTCGAGCGGGGGGGCCTGGGGCCAACGTCCTGACTTTC
few,TRBV6-2/TRBV6-3,TRBD1,TRBJ1-1,CASSKDRDWFDTEAFF,TGTGCCAGCAGCAAAGACAGGGACTGGTTCGACACTGAAGCTTTCTTT
many,TRBV5-5,.,TRBJ2-5,CASSAGGGETQYF,TGTGCCAGCAGCGCAGGGGGAGGAGAGACCCAGTACTTC
few,TRBV5-1,.,TRBJ1-2,CASSLRHRDLNYGYTF,TGCGCCAGCAGCTTGCGCCACAGGGACCTGAACTATGGCTACACCTTC
.,TRBV24-1,.,TRBJ2-1,CATSEPRGLFGGEQFF,TGTGCCACCAGTGAGCCCCGGGGCCTATTTGGGGGTGAGCAGTTCTTC
.,TRBV4-3,.,TRBJ2-7,CARSQGGGEQYF,TGCGCCCGCAGCCAAGGAGGGGGCGAGCAGTACTTC
.,TRBV29-1,.,TRBJ2-6,CSAMVQGAHPYGANVLTF,TGCAGCGCCATGGTACAGGGTGCACACCCCTACGGGGCCAACGTCCTGACTTTC
few,TRBV5-1,.,TRBJ2-7,CASSLRDRSYEQYF,TGCGCCAGCAGCCTGCGGGACAGAAGCTACGAGCAGTACTTC
few,TRBV12-3/TRBV12-4,.,TRBJ1-1,CASSPGGTNTEAFF,TGTGCCAGCAGCCCCGGGGGTACGAACACTGAAGCTTTCTTT
.,TRBV7-2,.,TRBJ1-6,CASTAPGSSYNSPLHF,TGTGCCAGCACCGCCCCCGGGAGCTCCTATAATTCACCCCTCCACTTT
many,TRBV7-8,TRBD1,TRBJ1-1,CASSLGQGATPNTEAFF,TGTGCCAGCAGCCTGGGACAGGGGGCCACCCCGAACACTGAAGCTTTCTTT
.,TRBV3-1,TRBD1,TRBJ1-2,CASNDGTEVPGYTF,TGTGCCAGCAACGACGGGACAGAAGTACCGGGCTACACCTTC
many,TRBV5-1,.,TRBJ2-6,CASSLGGPGANVLTF,TGCGCCAGCAGCTTAGGGGGGCCTGGGGCCAACGTCCTGACTTTC
many,TRBV19,.,TRBJ1-2,CASSIDWAEYGYTF,TGTGCCAGTAGTATCGATTGGGCAGAATATGGCTACACCTTC
few,TRBV5-6,.,TRBJ1-1,CASSFAGEDTEAFF,TGTGCCAGCAGCTTTGCAGGGGAGGACACTGAAGCTTTCTTT
many,TRBV4-3,TRBD2,TRBJ2-7,CASSLRLAGTFAVLGQYF,TGCGCCAGCAGCCTCCGACTAGCGGGGACGTTCGCGGTTCTCGGGCAGTACTTC
many,TRBV5-1,TRBD2,TRBJ2-6,CASRKERDYSGANVLTF,TGCGCCAGCAGAAAGGAAAGGGACTACTCTGGGGCCAACGTCCTGACTTTC
.,TRBV9,.,TRBJ1-1,CASSVGGALNTEAFF,TGTGCCAGCAGCGTAGGTGGAGCCCTGAACACTGAAGCTTTCTTT
many,TRBV12-3/TRBV12-4,TRBD1,TRBJ1-6,CASSWTGSNSPLHF,TGTGCCAGCAGCTGGACAGGGAGCAACTCACCCCTCCACTTT
many,TRBV29-1,.,TRBJ2-3,CSANLPNTDTQYF,TGCAGCGCTAACCTTCCCAACACAGATACGCAGTATTTT
few,TRBV7-9,.,TRBJ2-7,CASSHKISSYEQYF,TGTGCCAGCAGCCACAAAATTAGCTCCTACGAGCAGTACTTC
many,TRBV4-1,TRBD1,TRBJ2-1,CASSQDLWDRGYNEQFF,TGCGCCAGCAGCCAAGATTTGTGGGACAGGGGCTACAATGAGCAGTTCTTC